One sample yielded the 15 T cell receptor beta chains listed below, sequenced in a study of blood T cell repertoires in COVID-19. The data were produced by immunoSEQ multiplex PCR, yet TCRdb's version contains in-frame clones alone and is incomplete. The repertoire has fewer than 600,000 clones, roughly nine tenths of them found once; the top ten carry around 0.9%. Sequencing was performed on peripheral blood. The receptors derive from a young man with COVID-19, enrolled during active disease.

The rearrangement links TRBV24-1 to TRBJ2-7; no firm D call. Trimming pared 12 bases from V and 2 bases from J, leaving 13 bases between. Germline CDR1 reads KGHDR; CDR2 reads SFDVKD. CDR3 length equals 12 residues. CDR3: CAAQTAAYEQYF. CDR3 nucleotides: TGTGCCGCCCAGACTGCCGCCTACGAGCAGTACTTC.

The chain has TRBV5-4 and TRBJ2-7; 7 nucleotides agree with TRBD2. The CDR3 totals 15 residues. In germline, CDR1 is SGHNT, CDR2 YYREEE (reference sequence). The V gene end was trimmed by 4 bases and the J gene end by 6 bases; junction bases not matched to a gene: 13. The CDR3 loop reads CASSQRTRVGVEQYF. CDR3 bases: TGTGCCAGCAGCCAACGGACTAGAGTAGGGGTCGAGCAGTACTTC. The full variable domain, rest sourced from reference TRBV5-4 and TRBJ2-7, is ETGVTQSPTHLIKTRGQQVTLRCSSQSGHNTVSWYQQALGQGPQFIFQYYREEENGRGNFPPRFSGLQFPNYSSELNVNALELDDSALYLCASSQRTRVGVEQYFGPGTRLTVT.

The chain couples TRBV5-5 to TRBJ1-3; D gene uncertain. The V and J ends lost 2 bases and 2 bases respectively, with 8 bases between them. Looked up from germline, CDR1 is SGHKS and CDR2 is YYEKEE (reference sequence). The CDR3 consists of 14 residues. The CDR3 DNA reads TGTGCCAGCAGCTTCCAACTCGCTGGAAACACCATATATTTT. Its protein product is CASSFQLAGNTIYF.

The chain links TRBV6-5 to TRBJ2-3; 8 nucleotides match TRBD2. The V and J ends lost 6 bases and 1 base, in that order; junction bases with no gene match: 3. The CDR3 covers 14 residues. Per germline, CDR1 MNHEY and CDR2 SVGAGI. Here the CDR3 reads CASRMTSGTDTQYF. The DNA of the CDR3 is TGTGCCAGCAGAATGACTAGCGGCACAGATACGCAGTATTTT.

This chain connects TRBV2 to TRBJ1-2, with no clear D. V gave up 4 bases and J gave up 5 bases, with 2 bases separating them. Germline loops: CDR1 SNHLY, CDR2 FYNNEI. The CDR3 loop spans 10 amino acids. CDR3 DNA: TGTGCCAGCAGTGCTTATGGCTACACCTTC. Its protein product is CASSAYGYTF.

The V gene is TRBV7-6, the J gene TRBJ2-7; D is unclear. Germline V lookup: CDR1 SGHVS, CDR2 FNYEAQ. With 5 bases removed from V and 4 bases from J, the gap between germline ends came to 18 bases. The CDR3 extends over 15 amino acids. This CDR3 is CASSQSPLEAYEQYF. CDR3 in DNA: TGTGCCAGCAGCCAGTCCCCCCTAGAGGCTTACGAGCAGTACTTC.

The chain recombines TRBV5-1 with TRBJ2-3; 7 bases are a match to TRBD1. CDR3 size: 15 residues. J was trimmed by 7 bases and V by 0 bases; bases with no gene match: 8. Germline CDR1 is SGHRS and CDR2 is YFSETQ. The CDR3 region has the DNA TGCGCCAGCAGCTTGGGGGACAGCCCAAAAAATACGCAGTATTTT. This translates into CASSLGDSPKNTQYF.

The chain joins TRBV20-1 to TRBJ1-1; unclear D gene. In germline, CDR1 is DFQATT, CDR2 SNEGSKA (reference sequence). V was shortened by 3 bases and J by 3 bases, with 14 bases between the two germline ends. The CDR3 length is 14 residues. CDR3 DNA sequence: TGCAGTGCTAGTGTTTTGGGAGATTACACTGAAGCTTTCTTT. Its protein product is CSASVLGDYTEAFF.

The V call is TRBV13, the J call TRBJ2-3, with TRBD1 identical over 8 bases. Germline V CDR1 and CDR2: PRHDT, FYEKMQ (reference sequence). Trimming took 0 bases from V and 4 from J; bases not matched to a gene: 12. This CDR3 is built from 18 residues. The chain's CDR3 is CASSLGLGAGGPADTQYF. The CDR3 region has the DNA TGTGCCAGCAGCTTAGGCCTGGGGGCAGGGGGCCCAGCAGATACGCAGTATTTT.

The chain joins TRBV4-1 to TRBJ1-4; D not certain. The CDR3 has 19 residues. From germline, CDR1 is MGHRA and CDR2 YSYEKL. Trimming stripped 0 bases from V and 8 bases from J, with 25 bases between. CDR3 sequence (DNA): TGCGCCAGCAGCCAAGATACATCCGGGTTTTTGGGAGAAGAGGAAAAACTGTTTTTT. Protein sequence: CASSQDTSGFLGEEEKLFF.

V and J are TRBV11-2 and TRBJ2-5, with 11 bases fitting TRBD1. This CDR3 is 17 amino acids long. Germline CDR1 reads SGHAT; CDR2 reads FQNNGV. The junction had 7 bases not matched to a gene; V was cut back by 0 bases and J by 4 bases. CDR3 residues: CASSLDSFGTGGETQYF. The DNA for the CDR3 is TGTGCCAGCAGCTTAGATAGTTTCGGGACAGGGGGAGAGACCCAGTACTTC. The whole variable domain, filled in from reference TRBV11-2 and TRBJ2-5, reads EAGVAQSPRYKIIEKRQSVAFWCNPISGHATLYWYQQILGQGPKLLIQFQNNGVVDDSQLPKDRFSAERLKGVDSTLKIQPAKLEDSAVYLCASSLDSFGTGGETQYFGPGTRLLVL.

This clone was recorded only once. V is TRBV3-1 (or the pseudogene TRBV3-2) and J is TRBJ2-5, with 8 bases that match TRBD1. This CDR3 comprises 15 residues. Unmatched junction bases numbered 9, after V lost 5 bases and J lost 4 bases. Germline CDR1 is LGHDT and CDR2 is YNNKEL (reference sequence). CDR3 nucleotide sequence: TGTGCCAGCAGCTCGGCCCGACAGGGGCCAGAGACCCAGTACTTC. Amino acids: CASSSARQGPETQYF.

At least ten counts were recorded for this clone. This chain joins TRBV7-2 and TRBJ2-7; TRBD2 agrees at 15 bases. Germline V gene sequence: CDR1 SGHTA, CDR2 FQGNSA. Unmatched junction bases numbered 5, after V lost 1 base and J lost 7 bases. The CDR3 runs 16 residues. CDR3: CASSLEGTSGRWEQYF. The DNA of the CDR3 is TGTGCCAGCAGCTTAGAAGGGACTAGCGGGAGGTGGGAGCAGTACTTC.

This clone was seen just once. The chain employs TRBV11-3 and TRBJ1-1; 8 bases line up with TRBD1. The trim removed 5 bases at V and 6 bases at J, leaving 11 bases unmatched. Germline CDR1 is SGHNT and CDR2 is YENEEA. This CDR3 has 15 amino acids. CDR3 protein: CASSQPVGQGPEAFF. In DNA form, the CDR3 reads TGTGCCAGCAGCCAACCCGTCGGACAGGGCCCTGAAGCTTTCTTT.

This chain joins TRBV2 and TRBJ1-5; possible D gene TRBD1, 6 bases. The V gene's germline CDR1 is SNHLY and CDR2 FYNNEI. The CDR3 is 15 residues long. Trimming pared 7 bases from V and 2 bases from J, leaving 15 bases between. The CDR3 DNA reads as TGTGCCAGCAAGGACCAACAGGGCCGCAATCAGCCCCAGCATTTT. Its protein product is CASKDQQGRNQPQHF. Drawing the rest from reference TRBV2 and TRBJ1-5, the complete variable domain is EPEVTQTPSHQVTQMGQEVILRCVPISNHLYFYWYRQILGQKVEFLVSFYNNEISEKSEIFDDQFSVERPDGSNFTLKIRSTKLEDSAMYFCASKDQQGRNQPQHFGDGTRLSIL.